This TCR beta chain emerged from a study of T cells in women clearing cervical HPV infection. Study background: Case blood drawn at lesion detection; control blood after infection cleared.

Average input was around 1,200 ng genomic DNA for immunoSEQ TCR beta CDR3 amplification. Sequenced by immunoSEQ multiplex PCR; TCRdb stores in-frame clones only, minus some. The listing records 20,000 to 25,000 clones. Per the germline V gene, CDR1 is WSHSY and CDR2 is SAAADI. V lost 0 bases and J 4 bases, leaving 15 bases between the germline ends. CDR3 size: 16 residues. In the case of this clone: The CDR3 end is not reached by the read, which stops 3 residues before it; the germline J gene fills it in.

Sequencing was done on a sample of blood buffy coat. The chain couples TRBV10-2 to TRBJ2-5; the D gene is possibly TRBD1 (6 bases). This clonotype was obtained from a woman aged 18 to 75 with a cervical HPV16 infection that either progressed to CIN3+ or cleared (not recorded which). Partial CDR3 DNA: TGCGCCAGCAGTGAGTCCGCAGGGGCGATAAGAGAGACC. The encoded protein is CASSESAGAIRET. The CDR3 reads in full as CASSESAGAIRETQYF.